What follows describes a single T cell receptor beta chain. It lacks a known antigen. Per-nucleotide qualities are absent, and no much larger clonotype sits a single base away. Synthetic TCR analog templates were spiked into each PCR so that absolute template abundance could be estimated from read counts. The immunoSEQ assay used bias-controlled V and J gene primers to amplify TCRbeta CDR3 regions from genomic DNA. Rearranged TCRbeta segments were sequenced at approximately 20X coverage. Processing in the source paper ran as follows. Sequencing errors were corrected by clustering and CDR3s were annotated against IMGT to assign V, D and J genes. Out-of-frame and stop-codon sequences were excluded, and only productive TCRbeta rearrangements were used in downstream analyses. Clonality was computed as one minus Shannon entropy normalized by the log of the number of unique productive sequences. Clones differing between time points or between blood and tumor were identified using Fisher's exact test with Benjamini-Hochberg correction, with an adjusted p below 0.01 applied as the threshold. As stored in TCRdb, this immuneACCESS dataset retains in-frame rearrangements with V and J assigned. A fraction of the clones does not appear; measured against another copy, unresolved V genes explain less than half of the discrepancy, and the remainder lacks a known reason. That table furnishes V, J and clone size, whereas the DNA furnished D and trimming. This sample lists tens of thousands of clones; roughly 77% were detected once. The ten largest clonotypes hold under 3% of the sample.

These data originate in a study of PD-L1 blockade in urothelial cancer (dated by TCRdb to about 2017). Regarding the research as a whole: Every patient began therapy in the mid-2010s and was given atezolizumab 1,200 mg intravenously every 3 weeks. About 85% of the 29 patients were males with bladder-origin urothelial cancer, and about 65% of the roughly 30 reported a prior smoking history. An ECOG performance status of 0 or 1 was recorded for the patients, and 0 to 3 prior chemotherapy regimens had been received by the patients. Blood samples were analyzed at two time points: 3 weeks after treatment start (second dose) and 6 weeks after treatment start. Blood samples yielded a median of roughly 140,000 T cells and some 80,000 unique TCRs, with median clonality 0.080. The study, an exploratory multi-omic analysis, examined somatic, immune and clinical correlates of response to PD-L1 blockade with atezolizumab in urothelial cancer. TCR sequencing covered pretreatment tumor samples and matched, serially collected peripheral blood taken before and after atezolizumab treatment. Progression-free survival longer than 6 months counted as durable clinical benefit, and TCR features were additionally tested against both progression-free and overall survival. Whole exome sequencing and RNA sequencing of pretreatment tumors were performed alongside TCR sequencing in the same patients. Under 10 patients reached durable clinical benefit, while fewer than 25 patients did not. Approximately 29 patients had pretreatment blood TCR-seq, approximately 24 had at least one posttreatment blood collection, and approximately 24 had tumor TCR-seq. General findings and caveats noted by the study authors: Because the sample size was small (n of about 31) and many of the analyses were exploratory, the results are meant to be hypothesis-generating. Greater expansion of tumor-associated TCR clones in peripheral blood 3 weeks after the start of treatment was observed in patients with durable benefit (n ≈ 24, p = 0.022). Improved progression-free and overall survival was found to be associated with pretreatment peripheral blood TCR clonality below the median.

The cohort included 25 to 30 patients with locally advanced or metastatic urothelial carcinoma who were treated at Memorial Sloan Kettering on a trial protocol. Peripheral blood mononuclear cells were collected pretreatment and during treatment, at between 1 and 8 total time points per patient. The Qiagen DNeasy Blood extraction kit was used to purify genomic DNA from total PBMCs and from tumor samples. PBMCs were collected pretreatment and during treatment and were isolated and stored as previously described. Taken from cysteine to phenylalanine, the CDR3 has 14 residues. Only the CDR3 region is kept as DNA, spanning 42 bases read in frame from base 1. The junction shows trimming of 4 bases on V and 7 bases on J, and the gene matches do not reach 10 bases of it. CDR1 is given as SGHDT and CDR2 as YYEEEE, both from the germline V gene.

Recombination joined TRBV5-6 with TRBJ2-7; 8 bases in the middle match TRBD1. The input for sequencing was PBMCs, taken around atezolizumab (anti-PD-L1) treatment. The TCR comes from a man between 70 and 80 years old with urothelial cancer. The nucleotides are TGTGCCAGCAGCAGCGGACAGGGCTCGTGGGAGCAGTACTTC. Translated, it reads CASSSGQGSWEQYF.